This TCR beta chain was recorded in a study of blood T cell repertoires in COVID-19. Study-wide background: Samples taken during acute and convalescent COVID-19 were collected in the United States, Italy and Spain. The analysed material was cDNA or gDNA that came from T cells, B-cell-depleted T cells, or PBMCs.

Authors' methods: Estimated nucleated cell counts came from reference gene primer amplification. TCRdb keeps only in-frame clones here, not all; method: immunoSEQ multiplex PCR. The DNA gave D and trimming, while V, J and clone size come from that table. The sample comprises 60,000 to 95,000 clones, around two thirds of which are singletons, and 2.6% rests with the top ten. After removal of 5 bases from V and 5 bases from J, the junction contained 6 bases not matched to a gene. From germline, CDR1 is SNHLY and CDR2 FYNNEI. This CDR3 has 14 amino acids. The chain links TRBV2 to TRBJ1-1; TRBD1 agrees at 9 bases. The sequenced material came from peripheral blood. The receptor comes from a human donor with acute or convalescent COVID-19. The donor label of this sample is uncertain. The DNA of the CDR3 is TGTGCCAGCAGTCCACAGGGGGCGGTTACTGAAGCTTTCTTT. Amino acids: CASSPQGAVTEAFF.